What follows are 29 T cell receptor beta chains derived from one specimen sequenced in a study of TIL therapy for anti-PD-1-resistant metastatic lung cancer. The libraries were made with immunoSEQ v3. Generated by immunoSEQ multiplex PCR, the TCRdb table keeps only in-frame clones and is missing some. The sample has tens of thousands of clones; 55% to 70% are singletons. The time point denotes: pre-treatment sample, taken before nivolumab and TIL therapy. Specimen: blood, collected at baseline. These receptors came from a person aged 25 to 80 with non-small cell lung cancer.

This chain joins TRBV5-1 and TRBJ2-3, with 8 positions matching TRBD1. Trimming removed 6 bases from V and 6 bases from J; junction bases left unmatched: 9. Germline CDR1 SGHRS, CDR2 YFSETQ. The CDR3 sequence is 14 residues long. The CDR3 here is CASTLGAGGDTQYF. For the CDR3, the DNA is TGCGCCAGCACCCTTGGGGCAGGGGGCGATACGCAGTATTTT.

The chain has TRBV5-4 and TRBJ2-1; TRBD2 agrees at 10 bases. CDR1 SGHNT and CDR2 YYREEE come from the germline V gene (reference sequence). The junction had 0 bases not matched to a gene; V was cut back by 3 bases and J by 3 bases. The CDR3 sequence is 14 residues long. CDR3: CASSWTSGYNEQFF. CDR3 DNA: TGTGCCAGCAGCTGGACTAGCGGCTACAATGAGCAGTTCTTC.

The rearrangement uses TRBV5-1 and TRBJ1-1, with D perhaps TRBD1 (5 bases). V shed 4 bases and J shed 1 base, with 17 bases lying between them. The CDR3 is 16 amino acids. CDR1 is SGHRS and CDR2 is YFSETQ in the germline V gene. The CDR3 reads CASSTEMGLTNTEAFF. In DNA form, the CDR3 reads TGCGCCAGCAGCACCGAGATGGGACTGACGAACACTGAAGCTTTCTTT.

V gene TRBV18 combines with J gene TRBJ1-6; D remains ambiguous. Trimming shortened V by 2 bases and J by 7 bases, and 6 bases separated the two germline ends. CDR1 is KGHSH and CDR2 is LQKENI in the germline V gene. CDR3 size: 13 residues. CDR3 residues: CASSPGQNSPLHF. The CDR3 bases are TGTGCCAGCTCACCAGGGCAGAATTCACCCCTCCACTTT. Supplemented by reference TRBV18 and TRBJ1-6, the full variable domain reads NAGVMQNPRHLVRRRGQEARLRCSPMKGHSHVYWYRQLPEEGLKFMVYLQKENIIDESGMPKERFSAEFPKEGPSILRIQQVVRGDSAAYFCASSPGQNSPLHFGNGTRLTVT.

In its sample, this clone was seen a few times. The DNA for the CDR3 is TGTGCCAGCAGAAACAGCAACACCGGGGAGCTGTTTTTT. This gives the protein CASRNSNTGELFF. The rearrangement uses TRBV6-6 and TRBJ2-2; D remains ambiguous. The V end was cut by 6 bases, the J end by 2 bases, with 7 bases between. This CDR3 contains 13 residues. Germline V gene lookup returns CDR1 MNHNY and CDR2 SVGAGI (reference sequence).

This clone has only one observation. The V call is TRBV7-8, the J call TRBJ1-1; D is possibly TRBD1 (6 bases). Trimming cost V 3 bases and J 5 bases, with 10 bases left between them. The CDR3 sequence is 13 residues long. Germline-derived CDR1 and CDR2 are SGHVS and FQNEAQ. The DNA for the CDR3 is TGTGCCAGCAGCTTCCGGACAGTAACTGAAGCTTTCTTT. Its protein is CASSFRTVTEAFF.

The chain combines TRBV7-8 with TRBJ1-5; no clear D gene. The germline V and J ends were trimmed by 0 bases and 0 bases, with 12 bases remaining between them. The CDR3 covers 17 residues. The germline gives CDR1 SGHVS, CDR2 FQNEAQ. The CDR3 protein is CASSLARDSYSNQPQHF. The CDR3, as DNA: TGTGCCAGCAGCTTAGCGAGAGATTCTTATAGCAATCAGCCCCAGCATTTT.

The chain is built from TRBV27 and TRBJ1-6; no clear D gene. V lost 0 bases, J lost 7 bases, and 1 base lay in between. Germline V gene lookup returns CDR1 MNHEY and CDR2 SMNVEV (reference sequence). The CDR3 totals 12 residues. CDR3: CASSLSNSPLHF. The CDR3 bases are TGTGCCAGCAGTTTATCCAATTCACCCCTCCACTTT.

This clone has a single count. J is TRBJ1-2 and V is TRBV29-1; 10 bases align to TRBD1. CDR1 and CDR2 (germline): SQVTM, ANQGSEA. V lost 2 bases to trimming and J lost 3 bases; unmatched junction nucleotides: 3. This CDR3 comprises 14 residues. The CDR3 sequence: CSVEPGQGYYGYTF. CDR3 DNA sequence: TGCAGCGTTGAACCGGGACAGGGGTACTATGGCTACACCTTC.

V usage is TRBV4-2 and J usage is TRBJ2-5; TRBD2 aligns across 12 bases. Germline CDR1 and CDR2: LGHNA and YNFKEQ. The CDR3 spans 17 residues. Unmatched junction bases numbered 11, after V lost 0 bases and J lost 9 bases. CDR3 amino acids: CASSQDPASGGAQAQYF. CDR3 sequence (DNA): TGTGCCAGCAGCCAAGATCCGGCTAGCGGGGGGGCCCAGGCCCAGTACTTC.

This chain links TRBV7-2 with TRBJ2-3; D assignment may be TRBD1 or TRBD2 (5 bases each). The V and J ends lost 7 bases and 7 bases respectively, with 12 bases between them. This CDR3 contains 12 residues. Germline CDR1 is SGHTA and CDR2 is FQGNSA. The CDR3 DNA reads TGTGCCAGCAACCCTGGGACGCATACGCAGTATTTT. Encoded protein: CASNPGTHTQYF.

The chain couples TRBV6-4 to TRBJ2-1; 8 bases fit TRBD1. CDR3 size: 15 residues. The junction had 10 bases not matched to a gene; V was cut back by 6 bases and J by 6 bases. Germline V gene sequence: CDR1 MRHNA, CDR2 SNTAGT. As DNA, the CDR3 is TGTGCCAGCAGCATTGACTCGGACAGGGTCAATGAGCAGTTCTTC. It translates to CASSIDSDRVNEQFF.

The CDR3 DNA sequence: TGTGCCACCAGCAGGGGGGGACAAGTCATATCGAATGAGCAGTTCTTC. Translation gives CATSRGGQVISNEQFF. This rearrangement joins TRBV15 to TRBJ2-1; tentatively, D is TRBD1 or TRBD2 (6 bases each). The CDR3 is 16 residues long. The V and J ends lost 3 bases and 7 bases respectively, with 19 bases between them. Germline V gene data show CDR1 as LNHNV and CDR2 as YYDKDF (reference sequence).

The rearrangement uses TRBV7-6 and TRBJ2-5, with D possibly matching TRBD2 (8 bases). V shed 4 bases and J shed 5 bases, with 17 bases lying between them. Germline V gene data show CDR1 as SGHVS and CDR2 as FNYEAQ. There are 15 residues in the CDR3. The CDR3 protein is CASSSGLAGGETQYF. Here the CDR3 DNA reads TGTGCCAGCAGCTCTGGACTAGCAGGGGGGGAGACCCAGTACTTC.

V and J are TRBV10-3 and TRBJ2-1; D not certain. Germline-derived CDR1 and CDR2 are ENHRY and SYGVKD. The CDR3 loop spans 14 amino acids. V lost 0 bases and J 6 bases, leaving 9 bases between the germline ends. The CDR3: CAISESTYSNEQFF. In DNA, the CDR3 is TGTGCCATCAGTGAGTCGACTTATTCCAATGAGCAGTTCTTC.

V is TRBV5-6 and J is TRBJ2-5; D remains unclear. Trimming took off 4 bases at V and 5 bases at J, with 12 bases between the two ends. CDR3 length equals 13 residues. Germline V gives CDR1 SGHDT, CDR2 YYEEEE. The CDR3 DNA is TGTGCCAGCAGCCCGCGGTCCGACGAGACCCAGTACTTC. Translating it yields CASSPRSDETQYF.

The chain is built from TRBV7-9 and TRBJ2-5; unclear D gene. Germline V gives CDR1 SEHNR, CDR2 FQNEAQ (reference sequence). V lost 5 bases and J lost 1, with 11 bases in between. The CDR3 has 14 residues. The CDR3 loop reads CASSPVIRQETQYF. DNA for the CDR3: TGTGCCAGCAGCCCAGTGATCCGCCAAGAGACCCAGTACTTC.

The rearrangement uses TRBV5-1 and TRBJ1-2; a weak D match, TRBD1 (5 bases). The germline V and J ends were trimmed by 3 bases and 5 bases, with 14 bases remaining between them. The germline V gene has CDR1 SGHRS and CDR2 YFSETQ. This CDR3 has 14 residues. CDR3 DNA sequence: TGCGCCAGCAGCTCGCAGGGAATCCCTTATGGCTACACCTTC. It is translated as CASSSQGIPYGYTF.

The chain uses TRBV19 and TRBJ2-5, with D possibly matching TRBD2 (5 bases). The CDR3 has 13 residues. V was clipped by 3 bases and J by 2 bases, with 7 bases between them. Germline loops: CDR1 LNHDA, CDR2 SQIVND (reference sequence). This chain's CDR3 is CASSMGSQETQYF. The CDR3 DNA reads as TGTGCCAGTAGTATGGGGAGTCAAGAGACCCAGTACTTC.

The rearrangement joins TRBV7-9 to TRBJ2-2; 8 nucleotides align to TRBD1. With 4 bases clipped from V and 1 base from J, the junction kept 5 bases outside the gene matches. CDR1 SEHNR and CDR2 FQNEAQ come from the germline V gene (reference sequence). CDR3 size: 16 residues. CDR3 sequence (DNA): TGTGCCAGCAGCTCCCCCGGGACAGGGAACACCGGGGAGCTGTTTTTT. The encoded protein is CASSSPGTGNTGELFF. Looking up the rest from reference TRBV7-9 and TRBJ2-2 gives the full variable domain: DTGVSQNPRHKITKRGQNVTFRCDPISEHNRLYWYRQTLGQGPEFLTYFQNEAQLEKSRLLSDRFSAERPKGSFSTLEIQRTEQGDSAMYLCASSSPGTGNTGELFFGEGSRLTVL.

This chain uses TRBV4-2 with TRBJ2-7; 10 bases line up with TRBD2. V trimming: 1 base; J trimming: 5 bases; junction bases outside the gene matches: 11. This CDR3 has 17 amino acids. Germline CDR1 and CDR2: LGHNA and YNFKEQ. CDR3 region: CASSQVGLAGASDEQYF. CDR3 in DNA: TGTGCCAGCAGCCAAGTGGGTCTAGCGGGAGCGTCCGACGAGCAGTACTTC.

J is TRBJ2-3 and V is TRBV7-2; TRBD2 aligns across 7 bases. The junction had 1 base not matched to a gene; V was cut back by 0 bases and J by 4 bases. Germline CDR1 and CDR2: SGHTA and FQGNSA. The CDR3 is 14 residues long. This chain's CDR3 is CASSLARGSDTQYF. DNA of the CDR3: TGTGCCAGCAGCTTAGCGCGGGGGTCAGATACGCAGTATTTT.

The chain uses TRBV15 and TRBJ2-7; 10 positions agree with TRBD2. The length of the CDR3 is 13 residues. V was clipped by 5 bases and J by 3 bases; unmatched bases: 1. From germline, CDR1 is LNHNV and CDR2 YYDKDF (reference sequence). The chain's CDR3 is CATSRTSGYEQYF. CDR3 in DNA: TGTGCCACCAGCCGGACTAGCGGCTACGAGCAGTACTTC. The full variable domain, completed using reference TRBV15 and TRBJ2-7, is DAMVIQNPRYQVTQFGKPVTLSCSQTLNHNVMYWYQQKSSQAPKLLFHYYDKDFNNEADTPDNFQSRRPNTSFCFLDIRSPGLGDTAMYLCATSRTSGYEQYFGPGTRLTVT.

The chain has TRBV7-9 and TRBJ2-3; D may be TRBD2 (5 bases). V gave up 10 bases and J gave up 1 base, with 12 bases separating them. This CDR3 is built from 13 residues. Per germline, CDR1 SEHNR and CDR2 FQNEAQ (reference sequence). The CDR3 protein is CATLRGGTDTQYF. The DNA of the CDR3 is TGTGCCACCCTCCGGGGAGGCACAGATACGCAGTATTTT.

CDR3 sequence reads: CASSQTYKETQYF. Here the CDR3 DNA reads TGTGCCAGCAGCCAAACCTACAAAGAGACCCAGTACTTC. The chain couples TRBV7-9 to TRBJ2-5; no reliable D call. CDR1 and CDR2 (germline): SEHNR, FQNEAQ (reference sequence). The CDR3 totals 13 residues. V lost 5 bases, J lost 3 bases, and 10 bases lay in between.

This chain links TRBV5-4 with TRBJ2-3, with D unclear. The CDR3 spans 14 residues. The V end was cut by 0 bases, the J end by 0 bases, with 5 bases between. The germline V gene encodes CDR1 SGHNT and CDR2 YYREEE (reference sequence). Written as DNA, the CDR3 is TGTGCCAGCAGCTTGGCCGTTAGCACAGATACGCAGTATTTT. Its translation: CASSLAVSTDTQYF.

The chain carries TRBV30 and TRBJ1-5; no clear D. The CDR3 runs 15 residues. Deletions cut 4 bases from V and 6 bases from J, with 19 bases between. Germline CDR1 GTSNPN, CDR2 SVGIG (reference sequence). Here the CDR3 reads CAWTQGRKPTQPQHF. The CDR3, as DNA: TGTGCCTGGACACAAGGACGTAAGCCTACTCAGCCCCAGCATTTT.

The CDR3 coding sequence is TGTGCCAGCAGTCAAGAGGGGCCGCTAACCACCTCAACTAATGAAAAACTGTTTTTT. Amino acids: CASSQEGPLTTSTNEKLFF. The J gene is TRBJ1-4, the V gene TRBV6-1; TRBD1 is a possible D gene (5 bases). Trimming pared 5 bases from V and 0 bases from J, leaving 22 bases between. Germline V gene data show CDR1 as MNHNS and CDR2 as SASEGT. The CDR3 has 19 amino acids.

This chain uses TRBV5-1 with TRBJ2-2, with TRBD2 identical over 9 bases. This CDR3 has 15 residues. The germline CDR1 and CDR2 sequences are SGHRS and YFSETQ. The J segment lost 13 bases and the V segment lost 0 bases, leaving 10 bases of the junction unmatched. The CDR3 region is CASSLVLAGITGLFF. The DNA of the CDR3 is TGCGCCAGCAGCTTGGTACTAGCGGGCATCACCGGGCTGTTTTTT.